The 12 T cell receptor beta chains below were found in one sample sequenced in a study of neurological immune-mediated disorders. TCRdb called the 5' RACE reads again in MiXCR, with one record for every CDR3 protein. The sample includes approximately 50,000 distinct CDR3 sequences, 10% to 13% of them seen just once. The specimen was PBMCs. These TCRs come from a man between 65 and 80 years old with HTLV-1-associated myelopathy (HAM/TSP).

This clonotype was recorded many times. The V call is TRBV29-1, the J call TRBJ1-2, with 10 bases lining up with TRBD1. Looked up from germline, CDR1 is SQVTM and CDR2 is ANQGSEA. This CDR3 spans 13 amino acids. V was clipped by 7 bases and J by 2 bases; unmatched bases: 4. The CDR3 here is CSAAGQGNYGYTF. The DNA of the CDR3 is TGCAGCGCCGCGGGACAGGGGAACTATGGCTACACCTTC.

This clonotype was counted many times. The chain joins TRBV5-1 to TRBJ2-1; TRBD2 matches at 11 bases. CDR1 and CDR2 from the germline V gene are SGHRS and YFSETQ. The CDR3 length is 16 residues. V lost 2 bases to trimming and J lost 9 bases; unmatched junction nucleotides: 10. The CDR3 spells CASSFLQLAGDPEQFF. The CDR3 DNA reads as TGCGCCAGCAGCTTCTTACAACTAGCGGGAGATCCTGAGCAGTTCTTC.

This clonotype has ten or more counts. The CDR3: CASSLWVGGELFF. DNA of the CDR3: TGTGCCAGCAGTTTATGGGTGGGCGGGGAGCTGTTTTTT. The rearrangement links TRBV27 to TRBJ2-2; D remains unclear. Germline CDR1 reads MNHEY; CDR2 reads SMNVEV (reference sequence). The V and J ends lost 1 base and 7 bases respectively, with 7 bases between them. CDR3 length: 13 residues.

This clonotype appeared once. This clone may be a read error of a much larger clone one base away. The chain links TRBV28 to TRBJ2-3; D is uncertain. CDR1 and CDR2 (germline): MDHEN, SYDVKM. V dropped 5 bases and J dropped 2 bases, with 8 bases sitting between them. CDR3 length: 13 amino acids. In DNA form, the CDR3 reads TGTGCCAGCAGTACAGAGTACACAGATACGCAGTATTTT. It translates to CASSTEYTDTQYF.

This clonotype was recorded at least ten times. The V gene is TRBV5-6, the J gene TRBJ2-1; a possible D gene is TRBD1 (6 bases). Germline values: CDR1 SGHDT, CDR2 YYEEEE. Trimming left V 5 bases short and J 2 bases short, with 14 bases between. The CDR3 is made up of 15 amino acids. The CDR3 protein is CASSPDRPPYNEQFF. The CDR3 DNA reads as TGTGCCAGCAGTCCTGACAGGCCCCCCTACAATGAGCAGTTCTTC.

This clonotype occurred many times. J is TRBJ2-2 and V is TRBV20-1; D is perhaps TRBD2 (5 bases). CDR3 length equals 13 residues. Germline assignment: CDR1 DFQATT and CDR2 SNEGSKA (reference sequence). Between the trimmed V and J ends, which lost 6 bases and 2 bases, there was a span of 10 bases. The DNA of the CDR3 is TGCAGTGCGTGGACTGTAAACACCGGGGAGCTGTTTTTT. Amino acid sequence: CSAWTVNTGELFF.

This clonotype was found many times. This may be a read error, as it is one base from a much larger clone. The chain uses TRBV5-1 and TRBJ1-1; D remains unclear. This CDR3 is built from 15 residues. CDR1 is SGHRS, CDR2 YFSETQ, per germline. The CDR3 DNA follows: TGCGCCCGCAGCTTGGTGGATCCCGGGGTCACTGAAGCTTTCTTT. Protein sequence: CARSLVDPGVTEAFF.

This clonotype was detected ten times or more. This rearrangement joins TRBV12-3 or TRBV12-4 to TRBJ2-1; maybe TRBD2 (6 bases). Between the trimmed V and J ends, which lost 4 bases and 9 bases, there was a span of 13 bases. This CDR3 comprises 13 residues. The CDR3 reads CASSYPSGGEQFF. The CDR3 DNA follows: TGTGCCAGCAGTTACCCATCCGGGGGTGAGCAGTTCTTC.

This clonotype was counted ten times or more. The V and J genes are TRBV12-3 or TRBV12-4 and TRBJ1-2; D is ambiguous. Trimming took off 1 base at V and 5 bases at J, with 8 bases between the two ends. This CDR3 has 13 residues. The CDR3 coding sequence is TGTGCCAGCAGTTTAGGTCAGAGATATGGCTACACCTTC. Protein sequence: CASSLGQRYGYTF.

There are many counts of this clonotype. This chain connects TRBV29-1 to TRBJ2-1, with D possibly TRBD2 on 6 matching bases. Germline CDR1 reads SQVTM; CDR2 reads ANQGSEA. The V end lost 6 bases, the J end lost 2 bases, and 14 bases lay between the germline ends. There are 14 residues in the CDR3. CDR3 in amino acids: CSVISGFTYNEQFF. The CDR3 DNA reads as TGCAGCGTCATTAGCGGTTTTACCTACAATGAGCAGTTCTTC.

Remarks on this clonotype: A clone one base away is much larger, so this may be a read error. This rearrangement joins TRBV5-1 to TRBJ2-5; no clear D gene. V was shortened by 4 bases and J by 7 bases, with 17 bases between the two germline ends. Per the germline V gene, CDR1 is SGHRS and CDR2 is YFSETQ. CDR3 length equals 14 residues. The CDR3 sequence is CASSIAMGKVTQYF. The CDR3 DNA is TGCGCCAGCAGCATTGCGATGGGGAAAGTGACCCAGTACTTC.

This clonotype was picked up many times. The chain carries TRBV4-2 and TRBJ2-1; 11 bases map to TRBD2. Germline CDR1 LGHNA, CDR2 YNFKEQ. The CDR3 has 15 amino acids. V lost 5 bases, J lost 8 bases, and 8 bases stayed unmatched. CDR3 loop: CASSTTSGIGDEQFF. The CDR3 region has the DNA TGTGCCAGCAGCACGACTAGCGGGATAGGTGATGAGCAGTTCTTC.